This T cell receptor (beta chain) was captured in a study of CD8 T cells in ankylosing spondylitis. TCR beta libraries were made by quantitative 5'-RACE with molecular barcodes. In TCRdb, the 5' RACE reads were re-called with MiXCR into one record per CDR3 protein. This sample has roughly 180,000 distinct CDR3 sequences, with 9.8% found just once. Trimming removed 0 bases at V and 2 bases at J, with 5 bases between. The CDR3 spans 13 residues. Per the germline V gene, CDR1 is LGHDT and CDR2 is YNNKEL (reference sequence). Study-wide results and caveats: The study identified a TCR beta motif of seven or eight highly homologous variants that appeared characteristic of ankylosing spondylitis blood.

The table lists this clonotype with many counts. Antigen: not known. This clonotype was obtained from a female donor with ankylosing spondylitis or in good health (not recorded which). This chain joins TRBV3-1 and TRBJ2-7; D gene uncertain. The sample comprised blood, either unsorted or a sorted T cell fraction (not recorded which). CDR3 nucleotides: TGTGCCAGCAGCCAAGATCGACCCTACGAGCAGTACTTC. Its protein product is CASSQDRPYEQYF.